This is a list of T cell receptor beta chains from one sample in a study of PD-1 blockade in classical Hodgkin lymphoma. Sequencing was performed with immunoSEQ multiplex PCR; in TCRdb, only in-frame clones are kept and a portion is missing. Counted here are roughly 26,000 clones, 65% to 90% occurring once; the ten biggest clones make up just under 2.5%. The sample consisted of peripheral blood mononuclear cells (PBMCs), taken at baseline. Receptors originate from a human donor with classical Hodgkin lymphoma. The CDR3 runs from the conserved cysteine through the conserved F or W. The D gene is left open where the match is weak. Not all rows give a size; the values are once, few, many and, for expanded clones, a class.

CDR3 length: 11
D gene: -
clone size: -
J gene: TRBJ1-3
V gene: TRBV9
CDR3 protein: CASGQGHTIYF
CDR3 DNA: TGTGCCAGCGGGCAGGGGCACACCATATATTTT

CDR3 length: 17
D gene: TRBD2
clone size: -
J gene: TRBJ2-3
V gene: TRBV5-1
CDR3 protein: CASSLAGVAGVTDTQYF
CDR3 DNA: TGCGCCAGCAGCTTGGCAGGGGTAGCGGGGGTCACAGATACGCAGTATTTT

CDR3 length: 15
D gene: -
clone size: -
J gene: TRBJ2-7
V gene: TRBV27
CDR3 protein: CASSSQMTGAYEQYF
CDR3 DNA: TGTGCCAGCAGTTCCCAGATGACAGGTGCCTACGAGCAGTACTTC

CDR3 length: 13
D gene: -
clone size: -
J gene: TRBJ1-2
V gene: TRBV19
CDR3 protein: CASSILGTKGYTF
CDR3 DNA: TGTGCCAGTAGTATTTTGGGGACGAAGGGCTACACCTTC

CDR3 length: 13
D gene: TRBD1
clone size: -
J gene: TRBJ2-1
V gene: TRBV7-3
CDR3 protein: CASSMTGTNEQFF
CDR3 DNA: TGTGCCAGCAGCATGACAGGGACCAATGAGCAGTTCTTC

CDR3 length: 12
D gene: TRBD2
clone size: -
J gene: TRBJ2-1
V gene: TRBV7-9
CDR3 protein: CATGLAGSGQFF
CDR3 DNA: TGTGCCACCGGACTAGCGGGTTCGGGGCAGTTCTTC

CDR3 length: 13
D gene: -
clone size: -
J gene: TRBJ2-2
V gene: TRBV12-5
CDR3 protein: CASGLVQAGELFF
CDR3 DNA: TGTGCTAGTGGTTTGGTACAAGCCGGGGAGCTGTTTTTT

CDR3 length: 14
D gene: -
clone size: -
J gene: TRBJ2-1
V gene: TRBV14
CDR3 protein: CASTPRGSYNEQFF
CDR3 DNA: TGTGCCAGCACCCCGCGGGGATCCTACAATGAGCAGTTCTTC

CDR3 length: 16
D gene: -
clone size: -
J gene: TRBJ1-2
V gene: TRBV7-9
CDR3 protein: CASSFLTVDFDYGYTF
CDR3 DNA: TGTGCCAGCAGCTTTCTGACAGTAGATTTTGACTATGGCTACACCTTC

CDR3 length: 16
D gene: TRBD1
clone size: -
J gene: TRBJ1-1
V gene: TRBV5-1
CDR3 protein: CASSNPLGTGDLGAFF
CDR3 DNA: TGCGCCAGCAGCAACCCCCTCGGGACAGGGGATTTAGGGGCTTTCTTT

CDR3 length: 14
D gene: TRBD1
clone size: -
J gene: TRBJ1-4
V gene: TRBV28
CDR3 protein: CASSSQDRDEKLFF
CDR3 DNA: TGTGCCAGCAGTTCCCAGGACAGGGATGAAAAACTGTTTTTT

CDR3 length: 15
D gene: TRBD1
clone size: -
J gene: TRBJ2-3
V gene: TRBV5-1
CDR3 protein: CASSFGTGGTDTQYF
CDR3 DNA: TGCGCCAGCAGCTTTGGGACAGGGGGCACAGATACGCAGTATTTT

CDR3 length: 13
D gene: -
clone size: -
J gene: TRBJ2-1
V gene: TRBV5-1
CDR3 protein: CASSAAVNNEQFF
CDR3 DNA: TGCGCCAGCAGCGCGGCGGTGAACAATGAGCAGTTCTTC

CDR3 length: 12
D gene: -
clone size: -
J gene: TRBJ2-2
V gene: TRBV7-3
CDR3 protein: CASSSLAGELFF
CDR3 DNA: TGTGCCAGCAGCTCCCTCGCAGGGGAGCTGTTTTTT

CDR3 length: 14
D gene: TRBD1
clone size: -
J gene: TRBJ2-7
V gene: TRBV4-2
CDR3 protein: CASSPGTGSYEQYF
CDR3 DNA: TGTGCCAGCAGCCCTGGGACAGGGTCCTACGAGCAGTACTTC

CDR3 length: 14
D gene: -
clone size: -
J gene: TRBJ1-1
V gene: TRBV6-5
CDR3 protein: CAAAQGWANTEAFF
CDR3 DNA: TGTGCCGCGGCCCAGGGGTGGGCGAACACTGAAGCTTTCTTT

CDR3 length: 15
D gene: -
clone size: -
J gene: TRBJ1-2
V gene: TRBV4-3
CDR3 protein: CASSQEKGRGYGYTF
CDR3 DNA: TGCGCCAGCAGCCAAGAAAAGGGCAGAGGCTATGGCTACACCTTC

CDR3 length: 14
D gene: TRBD1
clone size: -
J gene: TRBJ1-6
V gene: TRBV30
CDR3 protein: CAWRTGQGNSPLHF
CDR3 DNA: TGTGCCTGGAGAACGGGACAGGGGAATTCACCCCTCCACTTT

CDR3 length: 17
D gene: -
clone size: -
J gene: TRBJ2-1
V gene: TRBV5-1
CDR3 protein: CASSAFFSQSSYNEQFF
CDR3 DNA: TGCGCCAGCAGCGCCTTTTTCAGCCAGAGCTCCTACAATGAGCAGTTCTTC

CDR3 length: 12
D gene: -
clone size: -
J gene: TRBJ2-7
V gene: TRBV18
CDR3 protein: CATSSTGIEQYF
CDR3 DNA: TGTGCCACCTCTTCAACAGGGATCGAGCAGTACTTC

CDR3 length: 13
D gene: TRBD1
clone size: -
J gene: TRBJ2-2
V gene: TRBV5-1
CDR3 protein: CASSLQGTGELFF
CDR3 DNA: TGCGCCAGCAGCTTACAGGGGACCGGGGAGCTGTTTTTT

CDR3 length: 15
D gene: -
clone size: once
J gene: TRBJ2-7
V gene: TRBV7-3
CDR3 protein: CASSLYFGESYEQYF
CDR3 DNA: TGTGCCAGCAGCTTATATTTTGGGGAAAGCTACGAGCAGTACTTC

CDR3 length: 14
D gene: -
clone size: -
J gene: TRBJ2-7
V gene: TRBV7-8
CDR3 protein: CASSFAGEVYEQYF
CDR3 DNA: TGTGCCAGCAGCTTCGCAGGGGAGGTTTACGAGCAGTACTTC

CDR3 length: 18
D gene: -
clone size: -
J gene: TRBJ2-3
V gene: TRBV4-1
CDR3 protein: CASSQAPWGAPSTDTQYF
CDR3 DNA: TGCGCCAGCAGCCAAGCCCCCTGGGGAGCCCCTAGCACAGATACGCAGTATTTT

CDR3 length: 15
D gene: TRBD1
clone size: -
J gene: TRBJ2-5
V gene: TRBV6-5
CDR3 protein: CASSYSLTGWETQYF
CDR3 DNA: TGTGCCAGCAGTTACTCCCTGACAGGGTGGGAGACCCAGTACTTC

CDR3 length: 15
D gene: TRBD2
clone size: -
J gene: TRBJ2-5
V gene: TRBV5-1
CDR3 protein: CASSLGTSGVETQYF
CDR3 DNA: TGCGCCAGCAGCTTGGGTACTAGCGGGGTTGAGACCCAGTACTTC

CDR3 length: 13
D gene: -
clone size: -
J gene: TRBJ1-2
V gene: TRBV7-9
CDR3 protein: CASSLSGSYGYTF
CDR3 DNA: TGTGCCAGCAGCTTATCAGGGAGCTATGGCTACACCTTC

CDR3 length: 14
D gene: -
clone size: -
J gene: TRBJ1-2
V gene: TRBV4-2
CDR3 protein: CASSQDGGPNGYTF
CDR3 DNA: TGTGCCAGCAGCCAAGACGGGGGGCCGAATGGCTACACCTTC

CDR3 length: 15
D gene: -
clone size: -
J gene: TRBJ1-6
V gene: TRBV21-1
CDR3 protein: CASTPRGSYNSPLHF
CDR3 DNA: TGTGCCAGCACCCCGAGGGGCTCCTATAATTCACCCCTCCACTTT

CDR3 length: 12
D gene: TRBD1
clone size: -
J gene: TRBJ1-2
V gene: TRBV5-5
CDR3 protein: CASSRTGNGYTF
CDR3 DNA: TGTGCCAGCAGCCGGACAGGCAACGGCTACACCTTC

CDR3 length: 13
D gene: -
clone size: -
J gene: TRBJ2-3
V gene: TRBV27
CDR3 protein: CASSLRVRDTQYF
CDR3 DNA: TGTGCCAGCAGTTTACGGGTGAGAGATACGCAGTATTTT

CDR3 length: 15
D gene: -
clone size: -
J gene: TRBJ2-4
V gene: TRBV4-1
CDR3 protein: CASSQTQGAKNIQYF
CDR3 DNA: TGCGCCAGCAGCCAAACACAGGGAGCCAAAAACATTCAGTACTTC

CDR3 length: 15
D gene: TRBD2
clone size: -
J gene: TRBJ2-5
V gene: TRBV5-1
CDR3 protein: CASSAAGGYEETQYF
CDR3 DNA: TGCGCCAGCAGCGCGGCGGGGGGGTATGAAGAGACCCAGTACTTC

CDR3 length: 15
D gene: -
clone size: -
J gene: TRBJ2-3
V gene: TRBV9
CDR3 protein: CASSVSSGLTDTQYF
CDR3 DNA: TGTGCCAGCAGCGTAAGTTCGGGCCTCACAGATACGCAGTATTTT

CDR3 length: 15
D gene: TRBD1
clone size: few
J gene: TRBJ2-2
V gene: TRBV5-1
CDR3 protein: CASNSGTGRTGELFF
CDR3 DNA: TGCGCCAGCAACTCCGGGACAGGGCGGACCGGGGAGCTGTTTTTT

CDR3 length: 15
D gene: TRBD2
clone size: few
J gene: TRBJ2-7
V gene: TRBV30
CDR3 protein: CAWSVRGLADYEQYF
CDR3 DNA: TGTGCCTGGAGTGTACGGGGACTAGCGGACTACGAGCAGTACTTC

CDR3 length: 15
D gene: TRBD2
clone size: -
J gene: TRBJ2-2
V gene: TRBV5-1
CDR3 protein: CASNDASGGTGELFF
CDR3 DNA: TGCGCCAGCAACGATGCTAGCGGGGGAACCGGGGAGCTGTTTTTT

CDR3 length: 14
D gene: -
clone size: -
J gene: TRBJ2-3
V gene: TRBV5-1
CDR3 protein: CASSGLGITDTQYF
CDR3 DNA: TGCGCCAGCAGCGGGCTAGGGATCACAGATACGCAGTATTTT

CDR3 length: 15
D gene: TRBD1
clone size: -
J gene: TRBJ1-1
V gene: TRBV18
CDR3 protein: CASSPQQGMNTEAFF
CDR3 DNA: TGTGCCAGCTCACCTCAACAGGGGATGAACACTGAAGCTTTCTTT